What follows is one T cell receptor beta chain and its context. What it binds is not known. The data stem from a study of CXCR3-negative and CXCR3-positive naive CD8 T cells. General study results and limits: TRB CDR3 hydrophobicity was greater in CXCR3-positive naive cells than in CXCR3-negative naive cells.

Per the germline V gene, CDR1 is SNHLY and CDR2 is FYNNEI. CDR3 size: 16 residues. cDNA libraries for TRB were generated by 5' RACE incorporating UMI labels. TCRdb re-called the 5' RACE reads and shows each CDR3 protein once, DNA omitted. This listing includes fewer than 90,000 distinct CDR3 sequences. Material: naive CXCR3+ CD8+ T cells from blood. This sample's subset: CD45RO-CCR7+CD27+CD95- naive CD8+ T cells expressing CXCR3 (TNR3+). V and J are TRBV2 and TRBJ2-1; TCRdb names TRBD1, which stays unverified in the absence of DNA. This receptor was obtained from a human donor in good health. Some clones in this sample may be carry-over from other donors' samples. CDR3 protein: CASSTLTGPTYNEQFF. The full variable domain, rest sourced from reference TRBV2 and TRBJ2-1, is EPEVTQTPSHQVTQMGQEVILRCVPISNHLYFYWYRQILGQKVEFLVSFYNNEISEKSEIFDDQFSVERPDGSNFTLKIRSTKLEDSAMYFCASSTLTGPTYNEQFFGPGTRLTVL.